One and the same sample provided the 8 T cell receptor beta chains below, sequenced in a study of blood T cell repertoires in COVID-19. Generated by immunoSEQ multiplex PCR, the TCRdb table keeps only in-frame clones and is missing some. The table has 60,000 or so clones, 78% seen once. The sequenced sample consisted of peripheral blood. Receptors originate from a human donor in a cohort sampled during active COVID-19.

This rearrangement joins TRBV18 to TRBJ1-5; D remains unclear. CDR3 length: 16 residues. V was trimmed by 1 base and J by 0 bases, leaving 10 bases between them. From germline, CDR1 is KGHSH and CDR2 LQKENI. The CDR3 is CASSPRRSYSNQPQHF. The CDR3 DNA reads as TGTGCCAGCTCACCACGGAGGAGCTATAGCAATCAGCCCCAGCATTTT.

V usage is TRBV5-1 and J usage is TRBJ1-4; D gene ambiguous. Trimming removed 0 bases at V and 4 bases at J, with 7 bases between. The CDR3 totals 14 residues. The germline V gene has CDR1 SGHRS and CDR2 YFSETQ. The CDR3 protein is CASSLESFNEKLFF. CDR3 in DNA: TGCGCCAGCAGCTTGGAGAGCTTTAATGAAAAACTGTTTTTT.

The V and J genes are TRBV18 and TRBJ1-2, with a weak D call TRBD1 (5 bases). V lost 3 bases to trimming and J lost 4 bases, with 18 bases between them. Germline values: CDR1 KGHSH, CDR2 LQKENI. The CDR3 has 16 amino acids. CDR3 DNA sequence: TGTGCCAGCTCACCCCAGACAGAGGCAGGGCTCTATGGCTACACCTTC. Residues: CASSPQTEAGLYGYTF.

This rearrangement joins TRBV11-2 to TRBJ1-2; 7 bases are a match to TRBD1. The J segment lost 0 bases and the V segment lost 4 bases, leaving 8 bases of the junction unmatched. The CDR3 length is 16 residues. CDR1 and CDR2 (germline): SGHAT, FQNNGV. CDR3 sequence (DNA): TGTGCCAGCAGCTCCGGGACAGCGATAGCTAACTATGGCTACACCTTC. It codes for CASSSGTAIANYGYTF.

The V gene is TRBV15, the J gene TRBJ1-1; the D is unclear. Germline-derived CDR1 and CDR2 are LNHNV and YYDKDF (reference sequence). Trimming left V 1 base short and J 1 base short, with 10 bases between. The CDR3 runs to 15 residues. CDR3 DNA: TGTGCCACCAGCAGAGGAGGTTTGGGGAACACTGAAGCTTTCTTT. This sequence encodes CATSRGGLGNTEAFF.

This rearrangement joins TRBV14 to TRBJ2-5; 7 bases match TRBD1. The CDR3 covers 15 residues. With V trimmed by 2 bases and J by 2 bases, 5 bases remained unmatched. CDR1 is SGHDN, CDR2 FVKESK, per germline. The DNA for the CDR3 is TGTGCCAGCAGCCAACCCAGGGGGTATCAAGAGACCCAGTACTTC. The encoded protein is CASSQPRGYQETQYF. Full variable domain (missing parts from reference TRBV14 and TRBJ2-5): EAGVTQFPSHSVIEKGQTVTLRCDPISGHDNLYWYRRVMGKEIKFLLHFVKESKQDESGMPNNRFLAERTGGTYSTLKVQPAELEDSGVYFCASSQPRGYQETQYFGPGTRLLVL.

Here the CDR3 reads CASLSTWTDSSYNEQFF. In DNA, the CDR3 is TGTGCCAGCCTGAGTACTTGGACAGATAGCTCCTACAATGAGCAGTTCTTC. The chain uses TRBV28 and TRBJ2-1; tentatively, D is TRBD1 (6 bases). Germline values: CDR1 MDHEN, CDR2 SYDVKM. This CDR3 has 17 residues. Trimming removed 8 bases at V and 0 bases at J, with 20 bases between.

The CDR3 loop reads CASRSTGLAGGNEQFF. In DNA, the CDR3 is TGTGCCAGCAGAAGCACGGGACTAGCGGGAGGCAATGAGCAGTTCTTC. V and J are TRBV28 and TRBJ2-1, with 15 nucleotides matching TRBD2. The CDR3 sequence is 16 residues long. V was clipped by 6 bases and J by 6 bases; unmatched bases: 6. Germline V lookup: CDR1 MDHEN, CDR2 SYDVKM.